The present entry profiles one T cell receptor beta chain with its context. Its antigen is unknown. The data were obtained in a study of STAT5B mutations in CD4+ large granular lymphocyte leukemia. Study-level results: No patients shared main leukemic clonotypes, though about 26% appeared at low frequency elsewhere. Top patient clones used TRBV06 genes more often: 8/27 versus 2/35 in controls. Without putative leukemic clones, patient CD4-sorted repertoires remained more clonal than healthy CD4+ repertoires.

The length of the CDR3 is 13 residues. V trimming: 3 bases; J trimming: 10 bases; junction bases outside the gene matches: 6. Germline V gives CDR1 LNHDA, CDR2 SQIVND (reference sequence). Measured with immunoSEQ multiplex PCR; TCRdb has only the in-frame clones, and not every one. The profile shows 25,000 to 35,000 clones, about three quarters of them singletons. Control samples were healthy donors' buffy coats. The clonotype comes from a human donor in good health. The sequencing sample was made of CD4+ T cells from blood buffy coats. J is TRBJ2-7 and V is TRBV19, with 10 bases that match TRBD1. CDR3: CASSIMGQGQQYF. As DNA, the CDR3 is TGTGCCAGTAGTATTATGGGACAGGGGCAACAGTACTTC. The full variable domain, its missing parts supplied by reference TRBV19 and TRBJ2-7, is DGGITQSPKYLFRKEGQNVTLSCEQNLNHDAMYWYRQDPGQGLRLIYYSQIVNDFQKGDIAEGYSVSREKKESFPLTVTSAQKNPTAFYLCASSIMGQGQQYFGPGTRLTVT.